The 5 T cell receptor beta chains reported below all come from one sample, sequenced in a study of cytomegalovirus exposure and HLA in healthy donors. The PCR contained 60 Vbeta and 13 Jbeta primers. Sequenced by immunoSEQ multiplex PCR; TCRdb stores in-frame clones only, minus some. The sample consists of 150,000 to 200,000 clones, approximately 88% of them appearing once. The specimen was PBMCs. These receptors were collected from a boy between 2 and 10 years old in good health and CMV-seronegative.

The V gene is TRBV5-1, the J gene TRBJ2-5; D uncertain. The J call may be wrong; the DNA end is better matched by TRBJ2-7. The CDR3 has 12 residues. CDR1 and CDR2 (germline): SGHRS, YFSETQ. The CDR3 DNA sequence: TGCGCCAGCAGCGAACCTTCCTACGAGCAGTACTTC. It specifies CASSEPSYEQYF.

J is TRBJ2-3 and V is TRBV13; 9 bases match TRBD2. V lost 1 base and J lost 6; bases outside the gene matches: 11. CDR3 length: 17 residues. Germline CDR1 and CDR2: PRHDT and FYEKMQ (reference sequence). The CDR3 bases are TGTGCCAGCAGCTTAGATAGTAGCGGGAGAATCTATGATACGCAGTATTTT. It encodes CASSLDSSGRIYDTQYF.

The V call is TRBV5-6, the J call TRBJ1-5; D might be TRBD1 (5 bases). This CDR3 spans 17 amino acids. The V end was cut by 5 bases, the J end by 0 bases, with 18 bases between. Germline CDR1 and CDR2: SGHDT and YYEEEE. The CDR3 nucleotides read TGTGCCAGCAGTAGTGGGCAGGGCCCCTATAGCAATCAGCCCCAGCATTTT. This codes for CASSSGQGPYSNQPQHF.

This clone was seen a handful of times. The chain links TRBV7-2 to TRBJ1-2, with a possible D match to TRBD1 (6 bases). Trimming stripped 1 base from V and 4 bases from J, with 19 bases between. This CDR3 contains 17 residues. The germline V gene encodes CDR1 SGHTA and CDR2 FQGNSA. CDR3 sequence reads: CASSLGVTGSSSYGYTF. CDR3 DNA sequence: TGTGCCAGCAGCTTAGGGGTAACAGGGTCCTCTTCCTATGGCTACACCTTC.

The genes are TRBV4-1 and TRBJ1-6, with TRBD1 as a possible D gene (6 bases). The ends were cut back, 4 bases at V and 2 bases at J, with 12 bases in the middle. The germline CDR1 and CDR2 sequences are MGHRA and YSYEKL. The CDR3 contains 16 residues. The CDR3 DNA reads as TGCGCCAGCAGCCGGACGGACAGTGCCTATAATTCACCCCTCCACTTT. Its translation: CASSRTDSAYNSPLHF.